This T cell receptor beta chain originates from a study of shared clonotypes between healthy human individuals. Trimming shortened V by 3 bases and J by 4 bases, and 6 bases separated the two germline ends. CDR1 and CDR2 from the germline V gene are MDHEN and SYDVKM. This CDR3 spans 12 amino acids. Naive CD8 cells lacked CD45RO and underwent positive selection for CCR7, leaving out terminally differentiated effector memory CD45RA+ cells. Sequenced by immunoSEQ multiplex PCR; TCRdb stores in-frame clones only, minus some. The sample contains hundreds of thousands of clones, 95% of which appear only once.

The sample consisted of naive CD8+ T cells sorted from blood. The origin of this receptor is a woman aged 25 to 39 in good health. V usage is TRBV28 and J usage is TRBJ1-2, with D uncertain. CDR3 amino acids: CASSFLLYGYTF. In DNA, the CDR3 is TGTGCCAGCAGTTTCCTCCTCTATGGCTACACCTTC.